Listed here are 9 T cell receptor beta chains from one sample, sequenced in a study of monozygotic twins with inflammatory bowel disease. Reprocessing the 5' RACE reads, TCRdb reports a single entry for every CDR3 protein and omits DNA. In all, the sample yields about 160,000 distinct CDR3 sequences. The sequenced sample was blood. The source is a human donor with ulcerative colitis or Crohn's disease, or a healthy co-twin of an affected twin (not recorded which).

J is TRBJ2-7 and V is TRBV27; the TCRdb D gene call, TRBD2, has no DNA to confirm it. The CDR3 sequence is 13 residues long. Germline CDR1 MNHEY, CDR2 SMNVEV (reference sequence). This chain's CDR3 is CASKSGGHYEQYF.

This rearrangement joins TRBV10-3 to TRBJ2-5. Germline CDR1 is ENHRY and CDR2 is SYGVKD. This CDR3 is built from 13 residues. CDR3 region: CAISVQNQETQYF.

The V call is TRBV21-1, the J call TRBJ2-3; TCRdb's D call of TRBD1 is untestable without DNA. TRBV21-1 represents a pseudogene. The CDR3 spans 17 residues. The CDR3 loop is CASSKDGRWASTDTQYF.

The V gene is TRBV30, the J gene TRBJ2-2. This CDR3 is 15 amino acids long. The germline CDR1 and CDR2 sequences are GTSNPN and SVGIG (reference sequence). CDR3 loop: CAWSVHGANTGELFF. Variable domain in full (rest from reference TRBV30 and TRBJ2-2): SQTIHQWPATLVQPVGSPLSLECTVEGTSNPNLYWYRQAAGRGLQLLFYSVGIGQISSEVPQNLSASRPQDRQFILSSKKLLLSDSGFYLCAWSVHGANTGELFFGEGSRLTVL.

V usage is TRBV6-6 and J usage is TRBJ2-5; TCRdb indicates TRBD2, and absent DNA this call remains unverified. The CDR3 extends over 13 amino acids. Germline-derived CDR1 and CDR2 are MNHNY and SVGAGI (reference sequence). CDR3 sequence reads: CASTPTRGETQYF.

The chain's CDR3 is CASSFKYEQYF. The chain joins TRBV12-3 or TRBV12-4 to TRBJ2-7. The CDR3 sequence is 11 residues long.

Here the CDR3 reads CASSLGVLGITDTQYF. This chain connects TRBV5-1 to TRBJ2-3. The CDR3 extends over 16 amino acids. Germline V gene sequence: CDR1 SGHRS, CDR2 YFSETQ.

The gene calls are TRBV7-2 and TRBJ2-2; TCRdb selects TRBD1, and the lack of DNA leaves this call unchecked. This CDR3 spans 15 amino acids. The V gene's germline CDR1 is SGHTA and CDR2 FQGNSA. The CDR3 is CASSLVTAGTGELFF. The whole variable domain, remainder taken from reference TRBV7-2 and TRBJ2-2, is GAGVSQSPSNKVTEKGKDVELRCDPISGHTALYWYRQSLGQGLEFLIYFQGNSAPDKSGLPSDRFSAERTGGSVSTLTIQRTQQEDSAVYLCASSLVTAGTGELFFGEGSRLTVL.

The gene calls are TRBV12-3 or TRBV12-4 and TRBJ2-1; the D gene TCRdb calls, TRBD2, cannot be checked with no DNA. The CDR3 consists of 16 residues. CDR3: CASSPDEGLIKNEQFF.